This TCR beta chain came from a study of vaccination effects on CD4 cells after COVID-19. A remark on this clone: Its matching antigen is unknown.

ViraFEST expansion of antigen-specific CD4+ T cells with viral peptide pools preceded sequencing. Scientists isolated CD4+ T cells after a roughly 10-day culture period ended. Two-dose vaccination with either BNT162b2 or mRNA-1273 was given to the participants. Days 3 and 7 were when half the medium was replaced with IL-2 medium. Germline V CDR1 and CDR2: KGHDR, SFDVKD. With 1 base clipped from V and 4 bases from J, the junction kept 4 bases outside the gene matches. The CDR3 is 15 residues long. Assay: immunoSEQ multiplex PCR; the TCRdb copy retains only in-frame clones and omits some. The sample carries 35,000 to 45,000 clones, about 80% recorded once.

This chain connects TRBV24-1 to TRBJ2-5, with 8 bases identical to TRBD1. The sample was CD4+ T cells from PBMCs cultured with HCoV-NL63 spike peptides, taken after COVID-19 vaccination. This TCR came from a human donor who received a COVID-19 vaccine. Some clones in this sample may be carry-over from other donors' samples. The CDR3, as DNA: TGTGCCACCAGTGATTTCGGCAGGGGGCTAGAGACCCAGTACTTC. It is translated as CATSDFGRGLETQYF.